This T cell receptor beta chain is drawn from a study of human T cells and chemical hapten exposure. For the study at large: Affected patients, primarily female, had alopecia areata, totalis or universalis.

Study-wide findings and caveats: Having alopecia, the donors may differ immunologically from healthy people.

Stated time point: patch test 1, 2 weeks after DPC sensitization. Documented treatment: therapeutic diphenylcyclopropenone sensitization with weekly scalp DPC. Researchers sampled blood before each patch test went on. The authors extracted total RNA from unfractionated whole blood. TCRdb re-analysed the RACE reads in MiXCR, keeping a single row per CDR3 protein. The table lists approximately 340,000 distinct CDR3 sequences, under 9% of them singletons. CDR3 length equals 14 residues. Trimming stripped 3 bases from V and 8 bases from J, with 16 bases between. Details on this clonotype: Its antigen is not identified.

The source material was whole blood, sampled in connection with sensitization to the hapten diphenylcyclopropenone (DPC). The clonotype comes from a woman aged 18-35 years with alopecia areata. Some clones in this sample may be carry-over from other donors' samples. V and J are TRBV12-3 or TRBV12-4 and TRBJ1-2, with D perhaps TRBD1 (5 bases). The CDR3 coding sequence is TGTGCCAGCAGTTTGGGGGAACCAGTCAGAGGCTACACCTTC. Translated: CASSLGEPVRGYTF.